These 24 T cell receptor beta chains share one sample of origin, sequenced in a study of cytomegalovirus exposure and HLA in healthy donors. The PCR made use of 60 Vbeta and 13 Jbeta primers. The table came from immunoSEQ multiplex PCR; TCRdb's copy has only in-frame clones and leaves some out. This table has about 110,000 clones, about 80% appearing once. Input material: PBMCs. The receptors shown here come from a woman aged 55-70 years in good health and CMV-seropositive.

The rearrangement joins TRBV7-6 to TRBJ2-5, with unresolved D. V lost 5 bases and J 2 bases, leaving 6 bases between the germline ends. The CDR3 sequence is 12 residues long. CDR1 is SGHVS, CDR2 FNYEAQ, per germline. The CDR3 bases are TGTGCCAGCAGCCCTATACAAGAGACCCAGTACTTC. Its protein is CASSPIQETQYF.

This clone came up a few times. The V call is TRBV4-1, the J call TRBJ1-4; 7 bases agree with TRBD1. The V gene's germline CDR1 is MGHRA and CDR2 YSYEKL. This CDR3 is 19 amino acids long. The V and J ends lost 0 bases and 1 base, in that order; junction bases with no gene match: 11. In DNA form, the CDR3 reads TGCGCCAGCAGCCAAGACCCCACAGGGAACAGGGGAACTAATGAAAAACTGTTTTTT. It encodes CASSQDPTGNRGTNEKLFF.

V gene TRBV7-9 combines with J gene TRBJ2-1; TRBD2 agrees at 9 bases. Germline CDR1 and CDR2: SEHNR and FQNEAQ (reference sequence). V lost 4 bases and J lost 2; bases outside the gene matches: 6. This CDR3 spans 16 amino acids. The CDR3 nucleotides read TGTGCCAGCAGCTCGTTAGCGGGAGCCGCCTACAATGAGCAGTTCTTC. This sequence encodes CASSSLAGAAYNEQFF.

This clone was detected only a few times. The chain employs TRBV6-5 and TRBJ1-3; a possible D gene is TRBD1 (6 bases). Trimming took off 11 bases at V and 4 bases at J, with 12 bases between the two ends. CDR1 and CDR2 (germline): MNHEY, SVGAGI. This CDR3 region has 12 residues. For the CDR3, the DNA is TGTGCCGCGCAGGGGATCGGAAACACCATATATTTT. This translates into CAAQGIGNTIYF.

The chain couples TRBV6-1 to TRBJ2-1; perhaps TRBD2 as D (6 bases). The CDR3 spans 14 residues. Germline lookup yields CDR1 MNHNS and CDR2 SASEGT. Trimming cost V 7 bases and J 4 bases, with 14 bases left between them. CDR3 nucleotide sequence: TGTGCCAGCAAGCTTTTTGGGGGGTACAATGAGCAGTTCTTC. It is translated as CASKLFGGYNEQFF.

The gene calls are TRBV7-8 and TRBJ2-7; 9 nucleotides match TRBD2. Germline CDR1 and CDR2: SGHVS and FQNEAQ. This CDR3 comprises 16 residues. V lost 5 bases to trimming and J lost 1 base; unmatched junction nucleotides: 9. CDR3 coding DNA: TGTGCCAGCAGCGTAGGCGGGCGGGAGGGATCCTACGAGCAGTACTTC. The encoded protein is CASSVGGREGSYEQYF.

The chain employs TRBV18 and TRBJ1-1, with no clear D. This CDR3 is built from 14 residues. The ends were cut back, 2 bases at V and 11 bases at J, with 18 bases in the middle. Germline V lookup: CDR1 KGHSH, CDR2 LQKENI. Here the CDR3 reads CASSPSGPIMRAFF. CDR3 bases: TGTGCCAGCTCACCATCGGGTCCTATTATGAGGGCTTTCTTT.

The chain links TRBV11-3 to TRBJ2-1; the D gene is possibly TRBD1 (5 bases). From germline, CDR1 is SGHNT and CDR2 YENEEA. Trimming removed 5 bases at V and 5 bases at J, with 16 bases between. The CDR3 runs to 15 residues. The CDR3 DNA follows: TGTGCCAGCAGCCTCTTAGGACACGGAGACAATGAGCAGTTCTTC. Translating gives CASSLLGHGDNEQFF.

In the case of this clone: Other DNA sequences from this sample encode an identical CDR3 as well. This chain uses TRBV6-5 with TRBJ2-1; TRBD2 aligns across 11 bases. The V and J ends lost 4 bases and 2 bases, in that order; junction bases with no gene match: 1. In germline, CDR1 is MNHEY, CDR2 SVGAGI. The CDR3 totals 15 residues. Written as DNA, the CDR3 is TGTGCCAGCAGTTTGACTAGCGGGACCTACAATGAGCAGTTCTTC. Amino acid sequence: CASSLTSGTYNEQFF.

Comments on this clone: Other DNA sequences in the sample encode the same CDR3. The chain couples TRBV7-8 to TRBJ1-5; 8 bases line up with TRBD1. Unmatched junction bases numbered 8, after V lost 6 bases and J lost 7 bases. The germline gives CDR1 SGHVS, CDR2 FQNEAQ. This CDR3 spans 14 amino acids. CDR3 DNA sequence: TGTGCCAGCAGGAATGACAGGGGAGGCCAGCCCCAGCATTTT. Protein sequence: CASRNDRGGQPQHF.

In its sample, this clone was seen a few times. For the CDR3, the DNA is TGTGCCAGCAGCTTAGCTAGGGGCTATGGCTACACCTTC. This sequence encodes CASSLARGYGYTF. This chain joins TRBV7-9 and TRBJ1-2; possible D gene TRBD1, 5 bases. Germline lookup yields CDR1 SEHNR and CDR2 FQNEAQ (reference sequence). V was clipped by 0 bases and J by 4 bases, with 6 bases between them. CDR3 length: 13 residues.

Only a few counts were recorded for this clone. This chain links TRBV6-1 with TRBJ2-2, with 7 bases identical to TRBD2. The CDR3 is 12 residues long. The germline CDR1 and CDR2 sequences are MNHNS and SASEGT. V shed 10 bases and J 7 bases; nucleotides not matched to a gene: 6. CDR3 in amino acids: CATIRGDGELFF. The CDR3 nucleotides read TGTGCCACCATACGGGGGGACGGGGAGCTGTTTTTT.

The chain carries TRBV2 and TRBJ2-6; 10 bases are shared with TRBD1. Trimming removed 5 bases from V and 0 bases from J; junction bases left unmatched: 7. Germline-derived CDR1 and CDR2 are SNHLY and FYNNEI. The CDR3 extends over 18 amino acids. The chain's CDR3 is CASSYPGQGRSGANVLTF. In DNA, the CDR3 is TGTGCCAGCAGTTACCCGGGACAGGGGCGCTCTGGGGCCAACGTCCTGACTTTC.

V is TRBV6-1 and J is TRBJ1-1, with 7 bases lining up with TRBD1. Germline values: CDR1 MNHNS, CDR2 SASEGT. V was pared by 2 bases and J by 3 bases, with 12 bases of the junction left unmatched. The CDR3 extends over 17 amino acids. The CDR3 DNA is TGTGCCAGCAGTGAACCCTCGAGAGGGGGCTCGTACACTGAAGCTTTCTTT. This translates into CASSEPSRGGSYTEAFF.

The chain carries TRBV5-1 and TRBJ2-3, with 14 bases matching TRBD2. CDR3 length equals 16 residues. J was trimmed by 7 bases and V by 4 bases; bases with no gene match: 8. Germline V lookup: CDR1 SGHRS, CDR2 YFSETQ. CDR3 sequence: CASSPGLAGGMHTQYF. In DNA, the CDR3 is TGCGCCAGCAGCCCCGGACTAGCGGGAGGAATGCATACGCAGTATTTT.

V usage is TRBV6-6 and J usage is TRBJ1-2; D gene unclear. CDR1 is MNHNY and CDR2 is SVGAGI in the germline V gene (reference sequence). There are 15 residues in the CDR3. V shed 5 bases and J shed 4 bases, with 17 bases lying between them. CDR3 nucleotides: TGTGCCAGCAGTAACCGGACTGGCCGTTTCTATGGCTACACCTTC. This translates into CASSNRTGRFYGYTF.

The J gene is TRBJ2-7, the V gene TRBV6-5, with 7 nucleotides matching TRBD2. The CDR3 sequence is 15 residues long. After removal of 2 bases from V and 5 bases from J, the junction contained 9 bases not matched to a gene. Germline loops: CDR1 MNHEY, CDR2 SVGAGI. The CDR3 protein is CASSYVGLEEDEQYF. The CDR3 DNA sequence: TGTGCCAGCAGTTACGTCGGACTAGAAGAGGACGAGCAGTACTTC.

V is TRBV28 and J is TRBJ1-2, with 9 positions matching TRBD1. The germline V gene encodes CDR1 MDHEN and CDR2 SYDVKM. After removal of 2 bases from V and 8 bases from J, the junction contained 12 bases not matched to a gene. This CDR3 contains 16 residues. The CDR3 sequence: CASSLPQGANLGGYTF. Written as DNA, the CDR3 is TGTGCCAGCAGTTTACCACAGGGGGCTAACCTGGGAGGCTACACCTTC.

The chain has TRBV4-1 and TRBJ2-3, with D possibly matching TRBD1 (6 bases). Germline V gene sequence: CDR1 MGHRA, CDR2 YSYEKL. The CDR3 loop spans 18 amino acids. The ends were cut back, 0 bases at V and 2 bases at J, with 18 bases in the middle. In DNA, the CDR3 is TGCGCCAGCAGCCAAGAGGGCGGGCGGAGGACAGTCACAGATACGCAGTATTTT. This sequence encodes CASSQEGGRRTVTDTQYF.

This chain links TRBV7-2 with TRBJ2-1, with a tentative D call TRBD1 (6 bases). The CDR3 consists of 17 residues. Germline CDR1 and CDR2: SGHTA and FQGNSA. Trimming took off 5 bases at V and 4 bases at J, with 21 bases between the two ends. The CDR3 DNA reads as TGTGCCAGCAGCGGACAAATAGGGACACCCTTTTACAATGAGCAGTTCTTC. It is translated as CASSGQIGTPFYNEQFF.

The CDR3 loop reads CASSSGVQESYEQYF. For the CDR3, the DNA is TGTGCCAGCAGCTCCGGCGTACAGGAGTCCTACGAGCAGTACTTC. The V gene is TRBV5-4, the J gene TRBJ2-7, with D perhaps matching TRBD1 (5 bases). The length of the CDR3 is 15 residues. Germline V gives CDR1 SGHNT, CDR2 YYREEE (reference sequence). The V end was cut by 3 bases, the J end by 1 base, with 14 bases between. Variable domain in full (rest from reference TRBV5-4 and TRBJ2-7): ETGVTQSPTHLIKTRGQQVTLRCSSQSGHNTVSWYQQALGQGPQFIFQYYREEENGRGNFPPRFSGLQFPNYSSELNVNALELDDSALYLCASSSGVQESYEQYFGPGTRLTVT.

Details on this clone: An end of the junction does not agree with germline; a read error may underlie this. V usage is TRBV15 and J usage is TRBJ2-1; the match to TRBD1 covers 7 bases. Germline V gene data show CDR1 as LNHNV and CDR2 as YYDKDF (reference sequence). CDR3 size: 11 residues. In DNA, the CDR3 is TGTGCCACCAGCAGAGGACAGGGCGAGCTCTTC. Its protein is CATSRGQGELF.

The chain couples TRBV19 to TRBJ1-5; D is ambiguous. The CDR3 runs to 13 residues. Trimming took off 5 bases at V and 1 base at J, with 6 bases between the two ends. Germline assignment: CDR1 LNHDA and CDR2 SQIVND (reference sequence). CDR3 bases: TGTGCCAGTAGTCGACACAGCAATCAGCCCCAGCATTTT. Translation gives CASSRHSNQPQHF.

The genes are TRBV4-1 and TRBJ2-7, with 9 bases identical to TRBD1. Trimming at V came to 6 bases and at J to 3 bases, leaving 9 bases not matched to a gene. From germline, CDR1 is MGHRA and CDR2 YSYEKL. The CDR3 totals 15 residues. CDR3 loop: CASSRGAGQGYEQYF. CDR3 DNA sequence: TGCGCCAGCAGTCGTGGAGCGGGACAGGGCTACGAGCAGTACTTC.